This T cell receptor beta chain was sequenced during a study of blood T cell repertoires in COVID-19. The CDR3 has 15 residues. CDR1 is MNHEY and CDR2 is SVGAGI in the germline V gene. In regard to this clone: One junction end disagrees with the germline gene, perhaps due to a read error.

In the source study's methods: Amplified reference gene primers provided the basis for estimating nucleated cell counts. The protocol was immunoSEQ multiplex PCR, while the TCRdb copy is restricted to in-frame clones and leaves out a portion. V, J and clone size are taken as reported in that table, and D and trimming were inferred from the DNA itself. The table has 96,000 or so clones, roughly 89% seen once. The chain joins TRBV6-5 to TRBJ1-1; D unclear. The sequence was collected from a human donor with COVID-19, enrolled during active disease. The donor label of this sample is uncertain. The specimen sequenced was peripheral blood. CDR3 sequence: CASSRLEVVNAEAFF. In DNA form, the CDR3 reads TGTGCCAGCAGTCGACTGGAGGTGGTGAACGCTGAAGCTTTCTTT.